The clone carrying this TCR beta chain has only one observation. J lost 8 bases, V lost 0 bases, and 4 bases had no gene match. This CDR3 has 13 amino acids. Germline values: CDR1 SGHRS, CDR2 YFSETQ. These data are taken from a study of blood T cell repertoires in COVID-19. Overall study: Material from acute and convalescent COVID-19 was sourced from the United States, Italy and Spain.

How the authors handled the data: How many nucleated cells were present was estimated from reference gene primer amplification. Assay used: immunoSEQ multiplex PCR; TCRdb lists only in-frame clones, some missing. D and trimming were read from the DNA, whereas the V and J calls and clone size are those reported in that table. The data contain fewer than 250,000 clones, around 85% of them seen just once; the ten biggest clones take up approximately 8.2%. V is TRBV5-1 and J is TRBJ1-1; 7 positions agree with TRBD1. This sequence originates from a woman aged 45-65 years with acute COVID-19. The source material was PBMCs or T cells enriched from blood (not recorded which). The CDR3 loop is CASSLASGQEAFF. The DNA of the CDR3 is TGCGCCAGCAGCTTGGCCTCGGGACAGGAAGCTTTCTTT.